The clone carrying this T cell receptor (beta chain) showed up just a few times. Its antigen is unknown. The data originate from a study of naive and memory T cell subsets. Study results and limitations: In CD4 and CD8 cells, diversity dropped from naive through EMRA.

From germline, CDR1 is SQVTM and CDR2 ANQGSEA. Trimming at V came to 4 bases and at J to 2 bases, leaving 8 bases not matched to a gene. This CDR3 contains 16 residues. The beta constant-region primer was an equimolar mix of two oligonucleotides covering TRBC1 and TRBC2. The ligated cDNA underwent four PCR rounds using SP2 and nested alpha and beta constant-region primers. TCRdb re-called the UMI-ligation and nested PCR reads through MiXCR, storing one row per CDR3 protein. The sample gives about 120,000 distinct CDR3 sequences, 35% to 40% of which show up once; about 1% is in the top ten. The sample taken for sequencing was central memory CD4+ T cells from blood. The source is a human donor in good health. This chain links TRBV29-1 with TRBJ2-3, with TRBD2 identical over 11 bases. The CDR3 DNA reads TGCAGCGTTGTTGTGGGACTAGCGGAATTCACAGATACGCAGTATTTT. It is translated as CSVVVGLAEFTDTQYF.